The sequence of this T cell receptor (beta chain) was determined in a study of shared clonotypes between healthy human individuals. Remarks on this clone: The antigen is undetermined.

The CDR3 runs to 15 residues. Germline V lookup: CDR1 MDHEN, CDR2 SYDVKM. V was trimmed by 5 bases and J by 0 bases, leaving 11 bases between them. The authors ran the assay at deep level. Libraries were prepared by immunoSEQ multiplex PCR; TCRdb keeps only in-frame clonotypes and omits some of them. The sample holds millions of clones, about 95% seen once. Regarding the study as a whole: Generation of non-shared clonotypes was less probable than generation of clonotypes shared by all four donors. Few donors restricted represented genetic and exposure-history diversity.

CD45RO-negative CD8 cells positively selected for CCR7 made up the naive population, which excluded terminally differentiated effector memory CD45RA+ cells. The study drew its donors from healthy HIV-negative adults without recent acute infections or vaccinations. The sequenced sample consisted of naive CD8+ T cells sorted from blood. The V call is TRBV28, the J call TRBJ2-4; D ambiguous. The receptor comes from a man aged 18 to 29 in good health. Here the CDR3 reads CASSTKWLAKNIQYF. The CDR3 DNA follows: TGTGCCAGCAGTACGAAGTGGCTAGCCAAAAACATTCAGTACTTC.